The present T cell receptor (beta chain) was sequenced within a study of response to subunit inactivated influenza vaccine. General study findings and limits: After each seasonal influenza vaccination, few new T cells are recruited, the authors suggested.

This clonotype was seen more than once but under ten times. Its antigen is currently unknown. Trimming took 6 bases from V and 2 from J, leaving 5 bases between them. CDR3 length: 13 amino acids. A single record per CDR3 protein comes from TCRdb applying MiXCR to the RT-PCR reads. Among some 800,000 distinct CDR3 sequences listed, approximately 21% were seen once. The chain links TRBV12-3 or TRBV12-4 to TRBJ2-6, with no clear D. This TCR was recovered from a man aged 50 to 59 who received an inactivated influenza vaccine. Sequences were derived from PBMCs from blood, sampled 4 to 6 days after vaccination. The CDR3 protein is CASRMAGANVLTF. In DNA, the CDR3 is TGTGCCAGCAGAATGGCTGGGGCCAACGTCCTGACTTTC.